The 10 T cell receptor beta chains below come from one sample, sequenced in a study of shared T cell receptors in the human thymus. Generated by immunoSEQ multiplex PCR, the TCRdb table keeps only in-frame clones and is missing some. The sample records fewer than 700,000 clones, approximately 88% being singletons. These data were also filed under a second study, of human thymus T cells.

Sequencing was carried out using thymocytes. Receptors were obtained from a boy younger than two with a congenital heart defect.

V gene TRBV7-9 combines with J gene TRBJ1-1; 7 bases fit TRBD1. The CDR3 consists of 17 residues. Germline V gene data show CDR1 as SEHNR and CDR2 as FQNEAQ (reference sequence). Trimming cost V 6 bases and J 1 base; bases outside gene matches: 14. The CDR3 is CASRPPSGQGENTEAFF. The CDR3 DNA reads as TGTGCCAGCAGACCACCGTCAGGGCAGGGGGAGAACACTGAAGCTTTCTTT.

This chain links TRBV14 with TRBJ2-3; possible D gene TRBD2, 6 bases. The V gene lost 5 bases and the J gene lost 4 bases, with 22 bases spanning the gap. The germline V gene has CDR1 SGHDN and CDR2 FVKESK. The CDR3 runs 17 residues. In DNA, the CDR3 is TGTGCCAGCAGCTCCACCCGGGGTAGGAGGGAGTCAGATACGCAGTATTTT. Translation: CASSSTRGRRESDTQYF.

This clone was seen once. The chain joins TRBV7-8 to TRBJ2-1, with D perhaps TRBD1 (6 bases). The ends were cut back, 3 bases at V and 7 bases at J, with 16 bases in the middle. CDR1 and CDR2 from the germline V gene are SGHVS and FQNEAQ. The CDR3 has 15 amino acids. In DNA form, the CDR3 reads TGTGCCAGCAGCTTGCGACCGGGACATTTTAATGAGCAGTTCTTC. Its translation is CASSLRPGHFNEQFF.

V and J are TRBV4-2 and TRBJ2-5, with 9 bases identical to TRBD1. Germline trimming cut 1 base from V and 5 bases from J; bases unmatched to any gene: 17. Per germline, CDR1 LGHNA and CDR2 YNFKEQ. CDR3 length equals 19 residues. Here the CDR3 DNA reads TGTGCCAGCAGCCAAGGGGACAGGGCCTCGGTCTCCCCTTTGGAGACCCAGTACTTC. Translated, it gives CASSQGDRASVSPLETQYF.

The J gene is TRBJ2-5, the V gene TRBV15; the match to TRBD1 covers 7 bases. The J call may be incorrect, as the DNA end agrees better with TRBJ2-7. In germline, CDR1 is LNHNV, CDR2 YYDKDF (reference sequence). The CDR3 extends over 14 amino acids. For the CDR3, the DNA is TGTGCCACCAGCCCCCGGGACAGCCGCTACGAGCAGTACTTC. Translation gives CATSPRDSRYEQYF.

The rearrangement uses TRBV11-2 and TRBJ2-7; 7 bases are shared with TRBD2. The CDR3 is made up of 15 amino acids. Germline CDR1 is SGHAT and CDR2 is FQNNGV. V dropped 5 bases and J dropped 0; count of bases not matched to a gene: 7. The CDR3 sequence is CASSPSRGFSYEQYF. CDR3 sequence (DNA): TGTGCCAGCAGCCCCTCGCGGGGGTTCTCCTACGAGCAGTACTTC.

This clone was recorded once. This chain connects TRBV10-2 to TRBJ1-2; D gene uncertain. The CDR3 runs to 15 residues. The V end was cut by 4 bases, the J end by 1 base, with 13 bases between. Germline CDR1 reads WSHSY; CDR2 reads SAAADI. CDR3 sequence: CASSAGREINYGYTF. In nucleotides, the CDR3 is TGCGCCAGCAGTGCCGGGAGGGAGATTAACTATGGCTACACCTTC.

This chain connects TRBV28 to TRBJ1-4; D may be TRBD1 (5 bases). CDR3 size: 14 residues. V dropped 2 bases and J dropped 8 bases, with 12 bases sitting between them. The V gene's germline CDR1 is MDHEN and CDR2 SYDVKM. DNA of the CDR3: TGTGCCAGCAGTTTACCGGGGGGGGGAGAAAAACTGTTTTTT. Protein product: CASSLPGGGEKLFF.

The gene calls are TRBV10-1 and TRBJ1-6; D is unclear. This CDR3 is 12 amino acids long. V lost 3 bases to trimming and J lost 6 bases, with 3 bases between them. Germline V gene sequence: CDR1 WNHNN, CDR2 SYGVQD (reference sequence). This CDR3 reads CASSDGNSPLHF. CDR3 nucleotide sequence: TGCGCCAGCAGTGACGGTAATTCACCCCTCCACTTT.

The V and J genes are TRBV28 and TRBJ2-7; 11 bases map to TRBD1. Germline CDR1 MDHEN, CDR2 SYDVKM. The V and J ends lost 6 bases and 4 bases, in that order; junction bases with no gene match: 11. The CDR3 covers 16 residues. CDR3 sequence reads: CASRINRDRGRYEQYF. CDR3 coding DNA: TGTGCCAGCAGGATAAACCGGGACAGGGGGAGATACGAGCAGTACTTC. Looking up the rest from reference TRBV28 and TRBJ2-7 gives the full variable domain: DVKVTQSSRYLVKRTGEKVFLECVQDMDHENMFWYRQDPGLGLRLIYFSYDVKMKEKGDIPEGYSVSREKKERFSLILESASTNQTSMYLCASRINRDRGRYEQYFGPGTRLTVT.